This entry features one T cell receptor beta chain sequence. There is no known antigen for this receptor. No much larger clone is present one base from it, and per-base qualities are unavailable. The CDR3 sequence holds 16 residues, the cysteine and phenylalanine included. This entry keeps only the CDR3 DNA: 48 bases, framed from base 1. The germline V gene gives CDR1 as SGDLS and CDR2 as YYNGEE. Deletion took 4 bases off V and 7 bases off J, with a span of 23 bases between the germline ends. These data belong to a study of cytomegalovirus exposure and HLA in healthy donors listed by TCRdb under 2017. Background on the whole study: An earlier analysis of a few hundred of the donors reported approximately 300 Gb of sequence data and around 120 million unique TCR beta sequences obtained from roughly 170 million T cells. On average, approximately 250,000 unique TCR beta nucleotide sequences were sequenced per donor among 398 genotyped donors of the cohort, with roughly 18% of those sequences being non-productive. In addition to the first cohort of 500 to 850 subjects, a separate validation cohort of under 150 different subjects was used. Rather than drawing on any new phenotypic data, the later analysis identified candidate immune exposures from TCR beta sequences and the way those sequences occurred across donors. The number of donors typed differed by locus, with about 620-630 for A, B, C, DRB1 and DQB1, about 500 for DQA1, about 610 for DPA1, and some 440 for DPB1. The aim of the study was to test whether cataloging public T cell receptors could identify signatures of past pathogen exposure. High-throughput TCR immunosequencing, statistical association of individual TCRs with disease status, and machine learning were combined to predict cytomegalovirus infection status. A later genetic analysis used genome-wide SNP genotypes for about 65% of the roughly 670 donors, treating that subset as a discovery cohort. Among the roughly 400 genotyped donors, around 81% belonged to the genetic ancestry cluster associated with self-reported Caucasian donors. About five DR-DQ haplotypes were treated as single units for association and clustering because of strong linkage in the cohort. Donor age, sex, ethnicity and CMV serostatus were compiled together with the repertoire data. HLA typing included class I and class II loci at four-digit resolution. An early release covering approximately 600 HLA-typed donors comprised about 300 gigabases of sequencing data and tens of millions of unique TCR sequences. The study used immunosequencing to profile the T cell repertoires of more than 650 subjects and linked those repertoires to cytomegalovirus serostatus. A later analysis re-examined previously published TCR beta repertoires from about 670 donors and added high-resolution HLA genotyping to investigate patterns of TCR occurrence. Every repertoire in the discovery cohort had been generated on one and the same sequencing platform. An earlier analysis of 587 of the donors used high-throughput TCR beta sequencing to judge whether each TCR beta V gene segment behaved as functional or pseudogenic. Beyond this particular receptor, the publication reports: The authors suggested that the approach could potentially be generalized to other disease states and immunological phenotypes. Roughly uniform sequencing depth across donors was assumed in presence/absence analyses, although this assumption may not hold. CMV serostatus was the only immune exposure information available for the cohort. Because counts were too low, seventeen rarely observed V segments, including chromosome 9 orphons, were excluded from the earlier analysis of several hundred of the donors. Cytomegalovirus status was reported to be diagnosed by the classifier with high specificity and sensitivity in both the original and validation cohorts. A later analysis found that most CMV-associated TCR beta chains appeared HLA-restricted, with HLA associations seemingly driven largely by CMV exposure. A further reported finding was that TCR beta sequences accurately predicted the HLA-A and HLA-B alleles for most subjects in the first cohort. A total of fewer than 200 TCR beta chains were listed by the study as associated with cytomegalovirus. In an earlier analysis of approximately 600 of the donors, most TCR beta V segments were observed in productive rearrangements about 87% or about 30% of the time, broadly matching IMGT annotations. At a false discovery rate of 0.05, a later analysis linked around 17,000 TCR beta sequences to specific HLA alleles. In a later analysis, HLA-associated TCR beta chains showed more clonal expansion and lower generation probabilities than non-associated chains that were equally common. Some IMGT-functional V segments, including TRBV6-2 and TRBV6-3, could not be distinguished by the 87-base-pair reads and were therefore excluded. Because HLA typing was missing for some donors at each locus, association tests included only the typed subset. In a later genetic analysis, a missense DCLRE1C variant was associated with V-gene and J-gene trimming of TCR beta chains, and the association was replicated in an independent cohort. While some public TCRs were present in many individuals, most TCR sequences turned up only very rarely across donors. The cohort was sequenced for TCR beta chains only, and without alpha or paired-chain data the features that could be detected were limited. A later analysis reported that several top co-occurrence clusters appeared linked to parvovirus B19, influenza, CMV and Epstein-Barr virus. Assigning TCR associations to individual alleles was difficult when HLA alleles, especially DR and DQ, strongly co-occurred. Three of the identified cytomegalovirus-associated TCR beta chains were confirmed in vitro to be specific for cytomegalovirus antigens. Compared with the roughly 700-donor mean, donors in an Asian-associated ancestry cluster had fewer N-insertions in productive TCRs, according to a later genetic analysis. A cluster of highly shared sequence variants was judged likely to be a technical artifact of the sequencing pipeline. Correlated functional status among segregating V segments might be attributable to linkage disequilibrium, but an unknown experimental factor could not be ruled out. In a later analysis, the rate of TCR association differed among HLA loci, with DRB1 alleles having the most associated TCRs and HLA-C alleles having the fewest.

Library generation was performed with the immunoSEQ multiplex PCR assay. The multiplex PCR relied on a mix of 60 forward primers for TCR Vbeta segments and 13 reverse primers for TCR Jbeta segments. Amplification of the CDR3 region of rearranged TCR beta genes was performed with a multiplex PCR assay on genomic DNA. The amplified TCR beta libraries were sequenced on the Illumina HiSeq System as 87-base-pair reads. The paper's data handling went like this. In a later analysis, some 80 million unique TCR beta chains were counted across the roughly 700 repertoires, and about 9.9 million of these chains were shared by at least two donors. Raw reads were error-corrected and collapsed into unique sequences by a nearest-neighbor algorithm in which closely related sequences were merged to remove PCR and sequencing errors. V, D and J gene segments were assigned by aligning CDR3 sequences to IMGT reference sequences. Each retained sequence needed at least a six-nucleotide match to both a V gene segment and a J gene segment. A rearrangement was called productive if the CDR3 had no stop codons and remained in frame with V and J, and every other rearrangement was called non-productive. Following IMGT convention, CDR3 was defined as the stretch from the second conserved V-encoded cysteine to the conserved J-encoded phenylalanine. The earlier analysis of around 640 of the donors excluded sequences that lacked an unambiguous match to a single V gene segment. In an earlier analysis of approximately 590 of the donors, V segments were called functional above 56.7% productive rearrangements and were called segregating when the between-donor standard deviation exceeded 5%. A statistical classification framework was developed to diagnose cytomegalovirus status using the catalog of TCR beta chain sequences. In a later analysis, V and J genes were assigned by comparing TCR nucleotide sequences against IMGT/GENE-DB human TR gene sequences. Using the TCRdist pipeline, a later analysis assigned CDR3 sequences along with most-parsimonious VDJ recombination scenarios. A later analysis defined each TCR beta chain by its CDR3 amino acid sequence plus V-gene family, and excluded reads lacking a unique V-gene family. In a later analysis, 550 to 650 highly shared, low-generation-probability nucleotide sequences were removed to address suspected cross-contamination and a sequencing artifact. In a later analysis, a clonal expansion index for each public chain was calculated from normalized within-repertoire ranks of inferred template counts. In a later analysis, generation probabilities were computed with a VDJ recombination model fitted to out-of-frame rearrangements, and the resulting probabilities were checked against IGoR. In a later analysis, TCR-TCR, TCR-HLA and TCR-CMV co-occurrence was scored with hypergeometric tests, and a repertoire-size bias correction was applied to TCR pairs. In a later analysis, false discovery rates were estimated by permuting HLA or CMV assignments 20 times. In a later analysis, co-occurring TCRs were grouped with DBSCAN, and TCRdist sequence similarity was added when clustering was performed within HLA-allele-positive subsets. Co-occurrence clustering excluded repertoires with fewer than 30,000 or more than 120,000 public chains, plus five with anomalous nucleotide sharing. The table comes from immuneACCESS by way of TCRdb, which keeps in-frame sequences with V and J called. Part of the clones is missing from these tables; in studies checked, under half for an unresolved V gene and the rest for unknown reasons. That table gives V, J and clone size, and the DNA gave D and trimming. This sample has 150,000 to 200,000 clones in its table, and 70% to 80% of those were observed once. The top ten clonotypes cover around 1.6% of the sample.

The cohort comprised some 730 healthy bone marrow donors. All cohort members were sampled while nominally healthy, although unrecorded immune exposures were likely present. The donor was CMV seronegative and belonged to the group of under 400 seronegative cohort members. Each donor provided a peripheral blood sample, and peripheral blood mononuclear cells were used for TCR beta sequencing. Genomic DNA was extracted from the blood cell samples with the Qiagen DNeasy Blood Extraction Kit. This receptor chain uses TRBV9 and TRBJ1-2; the D gene is perhaps TRBD1, from 6 matching bases. The receptor was isolated from a woman in her forties or fifties in good health and CMV-seronegative. Input material: PBMCs. This receptor has the CDR3 CASSPDVRGRSRGYTF. The nucleotide sequence reads as follows: TGTGCCAGCAGCCCAGACGTCAGGGGAAGGTCGCGTGGCTACACCTTC.